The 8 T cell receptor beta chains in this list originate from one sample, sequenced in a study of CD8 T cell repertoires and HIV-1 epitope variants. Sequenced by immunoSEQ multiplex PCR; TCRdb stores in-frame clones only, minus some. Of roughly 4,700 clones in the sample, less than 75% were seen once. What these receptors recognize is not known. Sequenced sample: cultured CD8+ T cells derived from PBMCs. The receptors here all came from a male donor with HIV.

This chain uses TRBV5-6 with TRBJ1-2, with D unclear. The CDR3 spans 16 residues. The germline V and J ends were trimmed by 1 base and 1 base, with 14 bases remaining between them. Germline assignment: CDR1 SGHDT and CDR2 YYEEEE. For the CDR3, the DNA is TGTGCCAGCAGCTTGTACCCCCAGGATATTAACTATGGCTACACCTTC. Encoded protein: CASSLYPQDINYGYTF.

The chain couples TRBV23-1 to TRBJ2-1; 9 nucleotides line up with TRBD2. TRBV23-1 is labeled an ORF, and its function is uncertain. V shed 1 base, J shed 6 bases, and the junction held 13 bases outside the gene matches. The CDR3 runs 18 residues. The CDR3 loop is CASSQCLAGPRGGNEQFF. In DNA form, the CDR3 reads TGCGCCAGCAGTCAATGCCTAGCGGGACCCCGAGGGGGCAATGAGCAGTTCTTC.

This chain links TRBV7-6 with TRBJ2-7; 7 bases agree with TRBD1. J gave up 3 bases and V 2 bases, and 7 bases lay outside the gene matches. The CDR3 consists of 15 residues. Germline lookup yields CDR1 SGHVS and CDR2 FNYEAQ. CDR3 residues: CASSLMESGGYEQYF. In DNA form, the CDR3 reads TGTGCCAGCAGCTTAATGGAGTCAGGGGGCTACGAGCAGTACTTC.

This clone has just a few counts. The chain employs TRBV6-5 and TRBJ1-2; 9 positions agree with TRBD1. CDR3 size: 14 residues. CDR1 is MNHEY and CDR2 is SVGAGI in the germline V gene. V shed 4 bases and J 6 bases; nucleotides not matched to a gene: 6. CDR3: CASSFGQGIHGYTF. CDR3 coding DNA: TGTGCCAGCAGTTTTGGACAGGGGATCCATGGCTACACCTTC.

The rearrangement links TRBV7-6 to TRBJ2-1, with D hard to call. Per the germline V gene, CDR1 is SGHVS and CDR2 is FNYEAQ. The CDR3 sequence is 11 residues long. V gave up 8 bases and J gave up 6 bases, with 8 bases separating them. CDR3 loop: CASARANEQFF. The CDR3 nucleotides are TGTGCCAGCGCTCGGGCCAATGAGCAGTTCTTC.

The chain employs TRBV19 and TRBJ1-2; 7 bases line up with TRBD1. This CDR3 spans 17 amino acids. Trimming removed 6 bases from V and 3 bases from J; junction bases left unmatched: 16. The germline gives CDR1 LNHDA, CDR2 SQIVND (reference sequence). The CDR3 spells CASSYSLATGADYGYTF. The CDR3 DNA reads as TGTGCCAGTAGCTACTCTCTGGCCACAGGGGCGGACTATGGCTACACCTTC.

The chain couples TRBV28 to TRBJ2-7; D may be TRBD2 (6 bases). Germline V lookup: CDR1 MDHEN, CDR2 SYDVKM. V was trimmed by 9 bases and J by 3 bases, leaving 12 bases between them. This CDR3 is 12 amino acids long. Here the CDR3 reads CASDRGNYEQYF. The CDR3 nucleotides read TGTGCCAGTGACCGCGGGAACTACGAGCAGTACTTC.

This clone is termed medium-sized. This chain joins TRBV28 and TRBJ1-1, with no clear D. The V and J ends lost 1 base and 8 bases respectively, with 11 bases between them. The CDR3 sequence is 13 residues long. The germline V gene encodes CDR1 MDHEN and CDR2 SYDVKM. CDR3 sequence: CASSLLGSGEAFF. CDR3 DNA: TGTGCCAGCAGTTTATTGGGCTCGGGGGAAGCTTTCTTT.